Below, 19 T cell receptor beta chains from the same sample are listed, as sequenced in a study of cytomegalovirus exposure and HLA in healthy donors. The PCR employed 60 Vbeta primers together with 13 Jbeta primers. TCRdb's copy holds only in-frame clones and misses some; the assay was immunoSEQ multiplex PCR. Of 170,000 or so clones in the sample, under 90% were seen once. Sample: PBMCs. The receptors here all came from a man aged 18-30 years in good health and CMV-seronegative.

As regards this clone: At one boundary the junction diverges from the germline segment, which might be a read error. The chain combines TRBV5-6 with TRBJ2-7; D unclear. CDR3 length: 12 residues. Germline V gene data show CDR1 as SGHDT and CDR2 as YYEEEE. The CDR3 loop reads CAGSYSSYEQYF. The CDR3 region has the DNA TGTGCCGGCAGCTATAGCTCCTACGAGCAGTACTTC.

The chain combines TRBV7-9 with TRBJ1-6; the match to TRBD1 covers 7 bases. The ends lost 1 base at V and 8 bases at J; junction bases unmatched: 5. The V gene's germline CDR1 is SEHNR and CDR2 FQNEAQ (reference sequence). CDR3 length: 15 amino acids. CDR3 DNA sequence: TGTGCCAGCAGCTTAGACAGTCAGGGGGATTCACCCCTCCACTTT. Amino acid sequence: CASSLDSQGDSPLHF.

The genes are TRBV6-5 and TRBJ2-1; no clear D. The CDR3 runs 15 residues. Deletions cut 2 bases from V and 4 bases from J, with 12 bases between. Germline assignment: CDR1 MNHEY and CDR2 SVGAGI. The CDR3 loop reads CASSYGGSRYNEQFF. CDR3 DNA sequence: TGTGCCAGCAGTTACGGTGGGTCTAGGTACAATGAGCAGTTCTTC.

This clone was seen just once. The V and J genes are TRBV9 and TRBJ2-1; the D is unclear. The ends were cut back, 0 bases at V and 5 bases at J, with 15 bases in the middle. Germline V lookup: CDR1 SGDLS, CDR2 YYNGEE. The CDR3 has 16 residues. CDR3 nucleotides: TGTGCCAGCAGCGTAGCTCGCATAGCCGAAGACAATGAGCAGTTCTTC. Amino acids: CASSVARIAEDNEQFF.

The J gene is TRBJ1-2, the V gene TRBV11-2, with D tentatively TRBD1 (6 bases). The CDR3 is 16 residues long. The V gene lost 1 base and the J gene lost 4 bases, with 16 bases spanning the gap. Germline-derived CDR1 and CDR2 are SGHAT and FQNNGV. The CDR3 nucleotides read TGTGCCAGCAGCTTAGTGGGGACATATGGGTGCTATGGCTACACCTTC. Its translation: CASSLVGTYGCYGYTF.

This chain uses TRBV5-5 with TRBJ2-3, with 8 positions matching TRBD2. Germline V CDR1 and CDR2: SGHKS, YYEKEE (reference sequence). The V gene end was trimmed by 4 bases and the J gene end by 2 bases; junction bases not matched to a gene: 3. The CDR3 loop spans 14 amino acids. CDR3 residues: CASSAGGSTDTQYF. The CDR3 DNA sequence: TGTGCCAGCAGCGCGGGGGGATCCACAGATACGCAGTATTTT. The whole variable domain, filled in from reference TRBV5-5 and TRBJ2-3, reads DAGVTQSPTHLIKTRGQQVTLRCSPISGHKSVSWYQQVLGQGPQFIFQYYEKEERGRGNFPDRFSARQFPNYSSELNVNALLLGDSALYLCASSAGGSTDTQYFGPGTRLTVL.

The chain is built from TRBV28 and TRBJ2-1, with TRBD1 as a possible D gene (7 bases). Deletions cut 8 bases from V and 2 bases from J, with 13 bases between. Germline V gene data show CDR1 as MDHEN and CDR2 as SYDVKM. The CDR3 is 14 residues long. CDR3 protein: CASHQGGPYNEQFF. CDR3 coding DNA: TGTGCCAGCCACCAGGGGGGCCCCTACAATGAGCAGTTCTTC.

This chain joins TRBV7-3 and TRBJ2-5, with D perhaps matching TRBD2 (5 bases). CDR1 and CDR2 (germline): SGHTA, FQGTGA. The germline V and J ends were trimmed by 5 bases and 1 base, with 8 bases remaining between them. The CDR3 extends over 13 amino acids. CDR3: CASSGSPQETQYF. The CDR3 DNA sequence: TGTGCCAGCAGCGGGAGCCCCCAAGAGACCCAGTACTTC. The entire variable domain, with the rest obtained from reference TRBV7-3 and TRBJ2-5, is as follows: GAGVSQTPSNKVTEKGKYVELRCDPISGHTALYWYRQSLGQGPEFLIYFQGTGAADDSGLPNDRFFAVRPEGSVSTLKIQRTERGDSAVYLCASSGSPQETQYFGPGTRLLVL.

The rearrangement joins TRBV5-1 to TRBJ2-5; D might be TRBD1 (5 bases). With the DNA end fitting TRBJ2-7 better, the J assignment may be wrong. Germline lookup yields CDR1 SGHRS and CDR2 YFSETQ. This CDR3 has 12 residues. CDR3 bases: TGCGCCAGCACCGACAGCTCCTACGAGCAGTACTTC. Translating it yields CASTDSSYEQYF.

Only a few counts were recorded for this clone. The V and J genes are TRBV7-2 and TRBJ1-1, with TRBD1 as a possible D gene (6 bases). The germline gives CDR1 SGHTA, CDR2 FQGNSA. Trimming took off 5 bases at V and 3 bases at J, with 16 bases between the two ends. The length of the CDR3 is 15 residues. CDR3 sequence: CASSPGGRGHTEAFF. CDR3 nucleotide sequence: TGTGCCAGCAGCCCCGGGGGGCGGGGACACACTGAAGCTTTCTTT.

V is TRBV4-2 and J is TRBJ2-7; D gene ambiguous. The germline CDR1 and CDR2 sequences are LGHNA and YNFKEQ. V shed 0 bases and J shed 6 bases, with 12 bases lying between them. CDR3 size: 14 residues. CDR3: CASSQERWSAEQYF. DNA of the CDR3: TGTGCCAGCAGCCAAGAAAGGTGGAGCGCCGAGCAGTACTTC.

This clone occurred once. This chain connects TRBV7-9 to TRBJ2-5; TRBD1 matches 8 bases. J lost 4 bases, V lost 5 bases, and 6 bases had no gene match. The CDR3 consists of 14 residues. CDR1 and CDR2 from the germline V gene are SEHNR and FQNEAQ (reference sequence). This CDR3 reads CASSTDRGGETQYF. The CDR3 DNA is TGTGCCAGCAGCACAGACAGGGGTGGAGAGACCCAGTACTTC.

V and J are TRBV4-1 and TRBJ1-2; maybe TRBD1 (5 bases). Germline-derived CDR1 and CDR2 are MGHRA and YSYEKL. The CDR3 covers 19 residues. V was clipped by 0 bases and J by 1 base, with 21 bases between them. The CDR3 loop reads CASSQDNRQGISFNYGYTF. In nucleotides, the CDR3 is TGCGCCAGCAGCCAAGATAATCGGCAGGGAATCTCTTTTAACTATGGCTACACCTTC.

The chain recombines TRBV28 with TRBJ1-5, with 9 nucleotides matching TRBD1. Germline loops: CDR1 MDHEN, CDR2 SYDVKM. The CDR3 extends over 14 amino acids. The V and J ends lost 6 bases and 6 bases, in that order; junction bases with no gene match: 6. Written as DNA, the CDR3 is TGTGCCAGCAGAACAACAGGGGGCTTTCAGCCCCAGCATTTT. Encoded protein: CASRTTGGFQPQHF.

This chain connects TRBV28 to TRBJ2-7; D unresolved. The CDR3 runs 11 residues. Trimming shortened V by 6 bases and J by 6 bases, and 9 bases separated the two germline ends. The germline V gene has CDR1 MDHEN and CDR2 SYDVKM. The CDR3 DNA reads as TGTGCCAGCAGCTCCCCCCGCGAGCAGTACTTC. Protein: CASSSPREQYF. Full variable domain (missing parts from reference TRBV28 and TRBJ2-7): DVKVTQSSRYLVKRTGEKVFLECVQDMDHENMFWYRQDPGLGLRLIYFSYDVKMKEKGDIPEGYSVSREKKERFSLILESASTNQTSMYLCASSSPREQYFGPGTRLTVT.

There are a few counts of this clone. For the CDR3, the DNA is TGTGCCAGCAGCCCAGTAGGGGACAAGGGGCTTAGCGAGTTCTTC. Its translation: CASSPVGDKGLSEFF. This chain uses TRBV7-2 with TRBJ2-1, with TRBD1 as a possible D gene (6 bases). The CDR3 spans 15 residues. V lost 5 bases to trimming and J lost 14 bases, with 25 bases between them. Germline CDR1 is SGHTA and CDR2 is FQGNSA.

This chain links TRBV7-9 with TRBJ2-2; 8 nucleotides match TRBD1. The CDR3 runs to 15 residues. Germline V gene data show CDR1 as SEHNR and CDR2 as FQNEAQ (reference sequence). V dropped 5 bases and J dropped 1; count of bases not matched to a gene: 3. The CDR3 reads CASSDRGRNTGELFF. In DNA form, the CDR3 reads TGTGCCAGCAGCGACAGGGGAAGGAACACCGGGGAGCTGTTTTTT.

This chain links TRBV4-3 with TRBJ2-1; 9 positions agree with TRBD2. The CDR3 loop spans 16 amino acids. Unmatched junction bases numbered 5, after V lost 1 base and J lost 4 bases. CDR1 LGHNA and CDR2 YSLEER come from the germline V gene. CDR3 protein: CASSQGASGDYNEQFF. CDR3 sequence (DNA): TGCGCCAGCAGCCAAGGCGCTAGCGGGGATTACAATGAGCAGTTCTTC.

The V gene is TRBV6-4, the J gene TRBJ2-5, with a weak D call TRBD1 (6 bases). The CDR3 loop spans 13 amino acids. Trimming took 3 bases from V and 12 from J, leaving 17 bases between them. CDR1 is MRHNA and CDR2 is SNTAGT in the germline V gene. CDR3 coding DNA: TGTGCCAGCAGTGAAAACGCCCGGGACATTAAGTACTTC. Protein product: CASSENARDIKYF.